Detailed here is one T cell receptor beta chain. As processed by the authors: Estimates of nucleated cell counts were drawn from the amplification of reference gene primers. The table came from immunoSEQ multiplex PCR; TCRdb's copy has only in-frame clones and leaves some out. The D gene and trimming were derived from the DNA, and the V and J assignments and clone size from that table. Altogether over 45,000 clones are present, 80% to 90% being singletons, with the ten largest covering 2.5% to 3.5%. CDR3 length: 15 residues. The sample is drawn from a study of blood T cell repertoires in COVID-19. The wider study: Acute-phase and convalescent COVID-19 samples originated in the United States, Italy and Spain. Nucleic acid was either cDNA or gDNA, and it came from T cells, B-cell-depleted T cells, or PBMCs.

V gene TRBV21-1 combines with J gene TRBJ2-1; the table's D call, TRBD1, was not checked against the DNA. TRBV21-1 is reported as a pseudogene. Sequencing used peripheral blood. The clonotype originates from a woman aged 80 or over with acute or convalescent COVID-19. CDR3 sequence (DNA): TGTGCCAGCAGCAAAGTCGGACAGGGAGAAAATGAGCAGTTCTTC. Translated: CASSKVGQGENEQFF.